The 31 T cell receptor beta chains below all came from one sample that was sequenced in a study of response to subunit inactivated influenza vaccine. One entry per CDR3 protein results from TCRdb running MiXCR on the RT-PCR reads. Of more than 400,000 distinct CDR3 sequences in the sample, approximately 10% were seen once. Sequenced material: PBMCs from blood, taken roughly 48 days after vaccination. These receptors all stem from a man between 45 and 60 years old who received an inactivated influenza vaccine.

This clonotype has a handful of counts. The chain couples TRBV5-1 to TRBJ2-2; D is ambiguous. The V end lost 3 bases, the J end lost 5 bases, and 14 bases lay between the germline ends. Germline values: CDR1 SGHRS, CDR2 YFSETQ. The length of the CDR3 is 15 residues. The CDR3 bases are TGCGCCAGCAGCTCGTCCGGACCTCGGACCGGGGAGCTGTTTTTT. Encoded protein: CASSSSGPRTGELFF.

There are a few counts of this clonotype. The gene calls are TRBV28 and TRBJ2-7, with D unresolved. This CDR3 has 14 residues. CDR1 is MDHEN and CDR2 is SYDVKM in the germline V gene. Trimming shortened V by 2 bases and J by 1 base, and 9 bases separated the two germline ends. CDR3 nucleotides: TGTGCCAGCAGTTTACTCCGGTTGTCCTACGAGCAGTACTTC. Translation gives CASSLLRLSYEQYF.

The CDR3 DNA reads TGTGCCAGCAATTCCCGACAGGGAAGAGCCTACGAGCAGTACTTC. Residues: CASNSRQGRAYEQYF. V and J are TRBV28 and TRBJ2-7; 7 nucleotides line up with TRBD1. The germline gives CDR1 MDHEN, CDR2 SYDVKM. V shed 7 bases and J 2 bases; nucleotides not matched to a gene: 11. The length of the CDR3 is 15 residues.

V gene TRBV20-1 combines with J gene TRBJ1-1; possibly TRBD1 for D (6 bases). Trimming removed 0 bases from V and 4 bases from J, with 12 bases in between. The CDR3 is made up of 14 amino acids. In germline, CDR1 is DFQATT, CDR2 SNEGSKA (reference sequence). Written as DNA, the CDR3 is TGCAGTGCTAGAGAGCTGGGGGCGAGCACTGAAGCTTTCTTT. Translating it yields CSARELGASTEAFF.

This clonotype has a handful of counts. The chain is built from TRBV10-3 and TRBJ2-1; 8 bases fit TRBD1. CDR1 is ENHRY and CDR2 is SYGVKD in the germline V gene. The CDR3 sequence is 17 residues long. The V segment lost 0 bases and the J segment 0 bases; nucleotides outside the gene matches: 4. In DNA form, the CDR3 reads TGTGCCATCAGTGAGTCCCCAGACAGGGGCTCCTACAATGAGCAGTTCTTC. Residues: CAISESPDRGSYNEQFF.

The chain joins TRBV5-6 to TRBJ2-6; D is unclear. Germline V gives CDR1 SGHDT, CDR2 YYEEEE. V lost 0 bases and J lost 0, with 7 bases in between. The CDR3 is 16 amino acids. CDR3 sequence: CASSLEVVSGANVLTF. The CDR3 bases are TGTGCCAGCAGCTTGGAGGTTGTCTCTGGGGCCAACGTCCTGACTTTC.

This clonotype was seen repeatedly, ten times or more. V and J are TRBV12-3 or TRBV12-4 and TRBJ1-1; TRBD1 might be the D (5 bases). The CDR3 runs to 11 residues. V was pared by 5 bases and J by 8 bases, with 9 bases between. In nucleotides, the CDR3 is TGTGCCAGCAGTGGGACGACGGAAGCTTTCTTT. Encoded protein: CASSGTTEAFF.

The chain recombines TRBV28 with TRBJ2-5, with 10 positions matching TRBD1. J lost 2 bases, V lost 7 bases, and 7 bases had no gene match. There are 15 residues in the CDR3. Per germline, CDR1 MDHEN and CDR2 SYDVKM. The CDR3 bases are TGTGCCAGCACCCTCGGACAGGGGGTACAAGAGACCCAGTACTTC. The encoded protein is CASTLGQGVQETQYF.

This clonotype was recorded a few times. The chain is built from TRBV19 and TRBJ1-1; no reliable D call. The V gene's germline CDR1 is LNHDA and CDR2 SQIVND (reference sequence). The CDR3 has 13 residues. The V end lost 4 bases, the J end lost 2 bases, and 8 bases lay between the germline ends. As DNA, the CDR3 is TGTGCCAGTAGTAGGGAATTTAACACTGAAGCTTTCTTT. This translates into CASSREFNTEAFF.

This clonotype was counted between two and nine times. The chain joins TRBV7-2 to TRBJ2-5; D is ambiguous. Trimming shortened V by 4 bases and J by 5 bases, and 14 bases separated the two germline ends. The CDR3 length is 14 residues. Germline assignment: CDR1 SGHTA and CDR2 FQGNSA. CDR3: CASSSGRGGETQYF. The CDR3 DNA follows: TGTGCCAGCAGCTCCGGACGCGGTGGGGAGACCCAGTACTTC.

This chain joins TRBV6-4 and TRBJ1-1; D is ambiguous. V was trimmed by 7 bases and J by 6 bases, leaving 12 bases between them. The CDR3 contains 12 residues. Germline V lookup: CDR1 MRHNA, CDR2 SNTAGT. The CDR3 sequence is CASTRGGAEAFF. DNA for the CDR3: TGTGCCAGCACTCGCGGAGGCGCTGAAGCTTTCTTT.

The genes are TRBV13 and TRBJ2-7, with TRBD1 matching 8 bases. V gave up 6 bases and J gave up 2 bases; unmatched junction bases: 6. This CDR3 is 14 amino acids long. The germline V gene encodes CDR1 PRHDT and CDR2 FYEKMQ (reference sequence). The CDR3 sequence: CASSRTGIPYEQYF. The CDR3 region has the DNA TGTGCCAGCAGTCGGACAGGGATCCCCTACGAGCAGTACTTC.

This clonotype was seen only a few times. The rearrangement uses TRBV24-1 and TRBJ2-2, with unresolved D. Germline-derived CDR1 and CDR2 are KGHDR and SFDVKD. V lost 4 bases and J 1 base, leaving 3 bases between the germline ends. CDR3 size: 13 residues. CDR3 protein: CATSEKNTGELFF. In DNA, the CDR3 is TGTGCCACCAGTGAGAAGAACACCGGGGAGCTGTTTTTT.

V is TRBV11-2 and J is TRBJ2-5, with 7 bases that match TRBD1. The CDR3 spans 16 residues. The junction had 12 bases not matched to a gene; V was cut back by 3 bases and J by 5 bases. Germline V CDR1 and CDR2: SGHAT, FQNNGV. CDR3 bases: TGTGCCAGCAGCTTCGCAGGGGGAAGAGGGTTCGAGACCCAGTACTTC. Its translation: CASSFAGGRGFETQYF.

This sequence joins TRBV5-6 and TRBJ1-2; weak D call: TRBD1 (6 bases). Germline V gene sequence: CDR1 SGHDT, CDR2 YYEEEE. The CDR3 extends over 13 amino acids. The V gene lost 4 bases and the J gene lost 8 bases, with 15 bases spanning the gap. CDR3 DNA: TGTGCCAGCAGCAAGCTGGGGGCGCGAGGCTACACCTTC. It is translated as CASSKLGARGYTF. Using reference TRBV5-6 and TRBJ1-2 for the parts outside the CDR3, the full variable domain is DAGVTQSPTHLIKTRGQQVTLRCSPKSGHDTVSWYQQALGQGPQFIFQYYEEEERQRGNFPDRFSGHQFPNYSSELNVNALLLGDSALYLCASSKLGARGYTFGSGTRLTVV.

This clonotype was picked up a small number of times. This chain uses TRBV29-1 with TRBJ2-7, with 11 bases fitting TRBD2. The CDR3 extends over 15 amino acids. V dropped 3 bases and J dropped 5; count of bases not matched to a gene: 9. CDR1 and CDR2 (germline): SQVTM, ANQGSEA. CDR3 nucleotide sequence: TGCAGCGTTGATGGGACTAGCGGAGGTTTGAACGAGCAGTACTTC. This encodes CSVDGTSGGLNEQYF.

This clonotype has at least ten counts. The gene calls are TRBV7-2 and TRBJ1-1, with D unresolved. CDR3 length: 16 residues. Germline CDR1 reads SGHTA; CDR2 reads FQGNSA. Trimming left V 4 bases short and J 0 bases short, with 15 bases between. DNA of the CDR3: TGTGCCAGCAGCTCCATCGGGTGGCAGATGAACACTGAAGCTTTCTTT. This gives the protein CASSSIGWQMNTEAFF. The whole variable domain, filled in from reference TRBV7-2 and TRBJ1-1, reads GAGVSQSPSNKVTEKGKDVELRCDPISGHTALYWYRQSLGQGLEFLIYFQGNSAPDKSGLPSDRFSAERTGGSVSTLTIQRTQQEDSAVYLCASSSIGWQMNTEAFFGQGTRLTVV.

This clonotype occurred many times. The V call is TRBV5-6, the J call TRBJ2-3; D unresolved. Per germline, CDR1 SGHDT and CDR2 YYEEEE. The CDR3 spans 15 residues. Trimming took off 4 bases at V and 6 bases at J, with 18 bases between the two ends. The CDR3 spells CASSLTRQTGDTQYF. The CDR3 DNA reads as TGTGCCAGCAGCCTAACGAGGCAGACGGGCGATACGCAGTATTTT.

The chain carries TRBV6-2 or TRBV6-3 and TRBJ1-5; TRBD1 agrees at 10 bases. Trimming took 6 bases from V and 5 from J; bases not matched to a gene: 10. The CDR3 totals 16 residues. Germline V gene sequence: CDR1 MNHEY, CDR2 SVGEGT. The DNA of the CDR3 is TGTGCCAGCAGACAACGACAGGGGGCTAGGGATCAGCCCCAGCATTTT. The encoded protein is CASRQRQGARDQPQHF.

The chain employs TRBV4-3 and TRBJ1-4; 9 bases line up with TRBD1. The CDR3 totals 15 residues. Germline values: CDR1 LGHNA, CDR2 YSLEER. V lost 4 bases, J lost 2 bases, and 2 bases stayed unmatched. CDR3 in amino acids: CASSRGTGTNEKLFF. The CDR3 nucleotides are TGCGCCAGCAGCCGAGGGACAGGGACTAATGAAAAACTGTTTTTT.

A note on this clonotype: With a much larger clone just one base away, this may be a read error. J is TRBJ1-1 and V is TRBV20-1; perhaps TRBD1 as D (5 bases). Looked up from germline, CDR1 is DFQATT and CDR2 is SNEGSKA (reference sequence). Trimming took 0 bases from V and 1 from J, leaving 12 bases between them. This CDR3 spans 15 amino acids. The CDR3 bases are TGCAGTGCTAGAGACCCGGGGGTGTCGAACACTGAAGCTTTCTTT. Its protein is CSARDPGVSNTEAFF.

This clonotype was seen ten or more times. J is TRBJ2-4 and V is TRBV7-2, with D possibly being TRBD1 (5 bases). CDR1 SGHTA and CDR2 FQGNSA come from the germline V gene. This CDR3 has 16 residues. V lost 5 bases and J lost 0, with 14 bases in between. The DNA of the CDR3 is TGTGCCAGCAGCCCTCCCCTGGGGCTAGCCAAAAACATTCAGTACTTC. Translating it yields CASSPPLGLAKNIQYF.

This clonotype showed up many times. The V call is TRBV20-1, the J call TRBJ2-3; TRBD2 aligns across 9 bases. The CDR3 sequence is 15 residues long. Trimming cost V 0 bases and J 2 bases; bases outside gene matches: 3. The germline V gene encodes CDR1 DFQATT and CDR2 SNEGSKA (reference sequence). The CDR3 here is CSARDPSGNTDTQYF. CDR3 nucleotides: TGCAGTGCTAGAGACCCTAGCGGGAACACAGATACGCAGTATTTT.

There are many counts of this clonotype. The chain employs TRBV7-3 and TRBJ2-7; D perhaps matches TRBD2 (6 bases). Germline assignment: CDR1 SGHTA and CDR2 FQGTGA. Trimming shortened V by 5 bases and J by 2 bases, and 16 bases separated the two germline ends. This CDR3 has 15 residues. The chain's CDR3 is CASSIGGTGAYEQYF. The DNA of the CDR3 is TGTGCCAGCAGCATCGGGGGTACGGGAGCCTACGAGCAGTACTTC. Using reference TRBV7-3 and TRBJ2-7 for the parts outside the CDR3, the full variable domain is GAGVSQTPSNKVTEKGKYVELRCDPISGHTALYWYRQSLGQGPEFLIYFQGTGAADDSGLPNDRFFAVRPEGSVSTLKIQRTERGDSAVYLCASSIGGTGAYEQYFGPGTRLTVT.

The gene calls are TRBV12-3 or TRBV12-4 and TRBJ2-1, with TRBD2 matching over 10 bases. The trim removed 5 bases at V and 7 bases at J, leaving 8 bases unmatched. This CDR3 region has 15 residues. CDR3 residues: CASSHPGLAKNEQFF. CDR3 coding DNA: TGTGCCAGCAGTCATCCGGGACTAGCGAAAAATGAGCAGTTCTTC.

About this clonotype itself: The junction differs from germline at one of its ends, possibly a read error. The chain couples TRBV7-2 to TRBJ2-2; the D is unclear. Germline V gene lookup returns CDR1 SGHTA and CDR2 FQGNSA. This CDR3 is 13 amino acids long. The CDR3 nucleotides read TGTGCCAGCAACTTAACGCAAGCCGGGGAGCTGTTTTTT. The encoded protein is CASNLTQAGELFF.

This clonotype showed up many times. The chain couples TRBV6-5 to TRBJ2-7; possible D gene TRBD2, 6 bases. Trimming cost V 0 bases and J 0 bases, with 9 bases left between them. CDR1 and CDR2 from the germline V gene are MNHEY and SVGAGI. This CDR3 region has 15 residues. The CDR3 bases are TGTGCCAGCAGTTACTCGGCTAGCGCCTCCTACGAGCAGTACTTC. It encodes CASSYSASASYEQYF.

This clonotype was picked up a small number of times. The chain links TRBV4-3 to TRBJ2-1; D uncertain. The V end was cut by 0 bases, the J end by 0 bases, with 12 bases between. The CDR3 contains 17 residues. Germline V gene data show CDR1 as LGHNA and CDR2 as YSLEER. The CDR3 DNA follows: TGCGCCAGCAGCCAAGATCTTAGTAGTAGCTCCTACAATGAGCAGTTCTTC. Translation: CASSQDLSSSSYNEQFF.

This clonotype was observed many times. Mismatch with germline at one junction end may stem from a read error. This chain uses TRBV7-7 with TRBJ2-1; D uncertain. The CDR3 has 13 amino acids. CDR1 and CDR2 (germline): SSHAT, FNYEAQ (reference sequence). The CDR3 DNA is TGTGCTAGCAGCTACGGGCAGTACAATGAGCAGTTCTTC. This gives the protein CASSYGQYNEQFF.

The chain couples TRBV4-1 to TRBJ1-5; D unresolved. V was cut by 0 bases and J by 6 bases, with 9 bases left in between. This CDR3 has 14 residues. CDR1 and CDR2 (germline): MGHRA, YSYEKL. In DNA, the CDR3 is TGCGCCAGCAGCCAAGATACCATCGGTCAGCCCCAGCATTTT. This encodes CASSQDTIGQPQHF.

The rearrangement uses TRBV16 and TRBJ1-1; no clear D gene. CDR3 length: 14 amino acids. The ends were cut back, 5 bases at V and 1 base at J, with 11 bases in the middle. The germline CDR1 and CDR2 sequences are KGHSY and FQNENV. CDR3 sequence (DNA): TGTGCCAGCAGCGATTCATCAGGGAACACTGAAGCTTTCTTT. Protein sequence: CASSDSSGNTEAFF.